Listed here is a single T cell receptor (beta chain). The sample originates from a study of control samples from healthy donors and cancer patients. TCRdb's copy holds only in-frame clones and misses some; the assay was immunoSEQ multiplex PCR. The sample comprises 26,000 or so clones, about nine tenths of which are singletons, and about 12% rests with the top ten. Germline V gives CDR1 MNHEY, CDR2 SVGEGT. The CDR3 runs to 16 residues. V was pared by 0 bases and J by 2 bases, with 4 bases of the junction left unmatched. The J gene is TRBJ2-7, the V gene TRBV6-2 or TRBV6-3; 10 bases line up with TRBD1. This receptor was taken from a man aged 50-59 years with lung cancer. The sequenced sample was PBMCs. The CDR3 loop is CASSYSGQGGAYEQYF. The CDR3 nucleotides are TGTGCCAGCAGTTACTCAGGACAGGGGGGGGCCTACGAGCAGTACTTC.